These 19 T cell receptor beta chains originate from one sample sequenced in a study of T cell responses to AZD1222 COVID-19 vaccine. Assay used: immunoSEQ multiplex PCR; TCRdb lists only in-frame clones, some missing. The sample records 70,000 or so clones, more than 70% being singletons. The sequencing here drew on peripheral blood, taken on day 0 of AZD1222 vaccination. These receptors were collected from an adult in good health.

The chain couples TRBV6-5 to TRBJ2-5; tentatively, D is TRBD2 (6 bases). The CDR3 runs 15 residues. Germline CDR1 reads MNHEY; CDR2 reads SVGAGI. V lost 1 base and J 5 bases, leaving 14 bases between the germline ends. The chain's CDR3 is CASSYFTGVFETQYF. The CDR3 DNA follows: TGTGCCAGCAGTTACTTTACGGGAGTCTTTGAGACCCAGTACTTC.

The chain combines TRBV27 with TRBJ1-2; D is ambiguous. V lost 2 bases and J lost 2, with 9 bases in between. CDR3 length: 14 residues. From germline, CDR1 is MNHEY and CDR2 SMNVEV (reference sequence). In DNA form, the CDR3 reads TGTGCCAGCAGTTTAATCCCAGGAAACTATGGCTACACCTTC. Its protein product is CASSLIPGNYGYTF.

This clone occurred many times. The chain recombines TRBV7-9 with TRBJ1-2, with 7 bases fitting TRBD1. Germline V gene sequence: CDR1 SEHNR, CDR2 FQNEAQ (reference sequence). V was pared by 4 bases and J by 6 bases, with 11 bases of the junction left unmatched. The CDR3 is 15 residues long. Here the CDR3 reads CASSSWTGRRHGYTF. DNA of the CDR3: TGTGCCAGCAGCTCCTGGACAGGACGACGCCATGGCTACACCTTC. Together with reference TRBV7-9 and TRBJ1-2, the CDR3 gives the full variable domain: DTGVSQNPRHKITKRGQNVTFRCDPISEHNRLYWYRQTLGQGPEFLTYFQNEAQLEKSRLLSDRFSAERPKGSFSTLEIQRTEQGDSAMYLCASSSWTGRRHGYTFGSGTRLTVV.

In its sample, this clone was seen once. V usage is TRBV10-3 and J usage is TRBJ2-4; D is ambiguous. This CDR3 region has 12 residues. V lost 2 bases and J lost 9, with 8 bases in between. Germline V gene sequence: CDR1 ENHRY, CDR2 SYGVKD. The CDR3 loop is CAISEQLGIQYF. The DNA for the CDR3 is TGTGCCATCAGTGAGCAGTTAGGCATTCAGTACTTC.

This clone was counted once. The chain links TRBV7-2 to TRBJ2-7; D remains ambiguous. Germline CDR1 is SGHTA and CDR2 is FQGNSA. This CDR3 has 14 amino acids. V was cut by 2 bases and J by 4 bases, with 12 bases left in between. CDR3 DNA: TGTGCCAGCAGCTTACCTAGACATGGGTACGAGCAGTACTTC. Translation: CASSLPRHGYEQYF.

The CDR3, as DNA: TGCGCCAGCAGCCAAGTTTGGGCAGAGGGTGAGACCCAGTACTTC. Its translation: CASSQVWAEGETQYF. This chain links TRBV4-1 with TRBJ2-5, with TRBD2 as a possible D gene (5 bases). The V and J ends lost 1 base and 5 bases respectively, with 14 bases between them. Germline V lookup: CDR1 MGHRA, CDR2 YSYEKL. CDR3 size: 15 residues.

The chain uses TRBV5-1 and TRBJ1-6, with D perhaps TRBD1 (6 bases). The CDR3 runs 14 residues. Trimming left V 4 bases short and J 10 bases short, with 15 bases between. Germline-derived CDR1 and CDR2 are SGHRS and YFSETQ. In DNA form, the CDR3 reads TGCGCCAGCAGCCTTCTACAGGGAAGATCACCCCTCCACTTT. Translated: CASSLLQGRSPLHF.

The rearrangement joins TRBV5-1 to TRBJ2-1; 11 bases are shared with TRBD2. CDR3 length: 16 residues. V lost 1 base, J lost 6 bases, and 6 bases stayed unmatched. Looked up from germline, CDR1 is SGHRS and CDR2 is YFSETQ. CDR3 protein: CASSLKLAGEGNEQFF. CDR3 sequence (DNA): TGCGCCAGCAGCTTGAAACTAGCGGGAGAGGGCAATGAGCAGTTCTTC.

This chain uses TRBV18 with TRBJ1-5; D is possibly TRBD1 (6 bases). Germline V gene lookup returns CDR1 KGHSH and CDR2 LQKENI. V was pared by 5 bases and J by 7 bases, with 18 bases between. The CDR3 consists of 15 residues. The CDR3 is CASSSYRDIPQPQHF. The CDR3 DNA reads TGTGCCAGCTCATCATACCGGGACATACCACAGCCCCAGCATTTT.

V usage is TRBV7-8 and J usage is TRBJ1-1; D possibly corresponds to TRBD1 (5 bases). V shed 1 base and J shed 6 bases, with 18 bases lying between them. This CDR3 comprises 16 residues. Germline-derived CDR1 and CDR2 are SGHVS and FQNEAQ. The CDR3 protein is CASSLDHRGVNAEAFF. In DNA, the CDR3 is TGTGCCAGCAGCTTAGACCATCGGGGGGTCAATGCTGAAGCTTTCTTT.

As DNA, the CDR3 is TGTGCCAGCAGCTCCGTCAGGGGGGCGCACTATGGCTACACCTTC. It is translated as CASSSVRGAHYGYTF. The V gene is TRBV11-2, the J gene TRBJ1-2; 7 bases are a match to TRBD1. With V trimmed by 4 bases and J by 3 bases, 8 bases remained unmatched. Germline V gives CDR1 SGHAT, CDR2 FQNNGV. This CDR3 contains 15 residues.

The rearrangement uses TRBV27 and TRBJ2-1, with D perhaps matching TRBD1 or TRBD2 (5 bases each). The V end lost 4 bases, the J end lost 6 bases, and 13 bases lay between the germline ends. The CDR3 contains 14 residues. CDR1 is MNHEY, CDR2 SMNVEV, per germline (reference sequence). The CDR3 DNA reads TGTGCCAGCAGTTACAGCGGACACCGCAATGAGCAGTTCTTC. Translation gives CASSYSGHRNEQFF.

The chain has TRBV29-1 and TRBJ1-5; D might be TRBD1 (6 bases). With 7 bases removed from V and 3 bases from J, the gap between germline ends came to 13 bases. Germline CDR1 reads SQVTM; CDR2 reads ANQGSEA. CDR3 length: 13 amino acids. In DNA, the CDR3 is TGCAGCGCGGGGGACAACCTCAATCAGCCCCAGCATTTT. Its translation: CSAGDNLNQPQHF.

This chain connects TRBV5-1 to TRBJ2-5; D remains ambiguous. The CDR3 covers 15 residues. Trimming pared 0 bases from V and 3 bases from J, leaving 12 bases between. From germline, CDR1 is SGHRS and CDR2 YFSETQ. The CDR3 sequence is CASSLVASGKETQYF. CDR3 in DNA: TGCGCCAGCAGCTTGGTGGCTAGTGGTAAAGAGACCCAGTACTTC.

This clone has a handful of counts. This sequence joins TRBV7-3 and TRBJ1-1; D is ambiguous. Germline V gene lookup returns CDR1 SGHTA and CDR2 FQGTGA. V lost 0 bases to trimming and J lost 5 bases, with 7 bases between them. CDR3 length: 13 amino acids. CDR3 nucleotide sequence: TGTGCCAGCAGCTTAACAGCGGGGACTGAAGCTTTCTTT. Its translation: CASSLTAGTEAFF.

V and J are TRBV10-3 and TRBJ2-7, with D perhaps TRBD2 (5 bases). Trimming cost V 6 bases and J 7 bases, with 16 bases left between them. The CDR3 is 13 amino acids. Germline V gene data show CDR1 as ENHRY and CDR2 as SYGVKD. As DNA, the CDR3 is TGTGCCATCAGGGGGAGTCTGGCAGGTGAGCAGTACTTC. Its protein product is CAIRGSLAGEQYF.

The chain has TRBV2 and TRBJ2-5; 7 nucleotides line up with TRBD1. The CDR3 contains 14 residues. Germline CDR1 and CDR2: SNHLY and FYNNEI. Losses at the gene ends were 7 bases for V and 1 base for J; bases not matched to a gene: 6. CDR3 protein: CASNPDRTQETQYF. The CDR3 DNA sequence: TGTGCCAGCAATCCGGACAGGACCCAAGAGACCCAGTACTTC.

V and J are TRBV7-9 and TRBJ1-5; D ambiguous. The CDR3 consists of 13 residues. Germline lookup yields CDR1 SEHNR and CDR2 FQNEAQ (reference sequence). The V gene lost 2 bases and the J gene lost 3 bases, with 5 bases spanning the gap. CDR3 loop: CASSLQPNQPQHF. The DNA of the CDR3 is TGTGCCAGCAGCTTACAGCCCAATCAGCCCCAGCATTTT.

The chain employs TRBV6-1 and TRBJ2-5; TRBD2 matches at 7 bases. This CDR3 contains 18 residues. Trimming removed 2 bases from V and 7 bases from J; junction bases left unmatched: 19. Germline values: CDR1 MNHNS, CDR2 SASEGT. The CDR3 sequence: CASSEHWGGEGLRGTQYF. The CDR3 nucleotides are TGTGCCAGCAGTGAACACTGGGGGGGGGAGGGCCTTCGTGGGACCCAGTACTTC.